This T cell receptor (beta chain) was identified during a study of blood T cell repertoires in COVID-19 (dated by TCRdb to 2018 to 2021). Regarding the complete study: Collaborator samples came from the United States, Italy and Spain and covered acute and convalescent phases of COVID-19. HLA class I and class II types, where available, came from metadata supplied by the sample provider rather than from assay-based typing. The samples were drawn from two sources: the first 160 participants of the ongoing ImmuneRACE study, and 1,254 subjects contributed by 6 global collaborators. Sample metadata almost always included a de-identified subject ID, COVID-19 status, age in years and sex. The repertoires were released in a freely available public database intended as a resource for research on the immune response to SARS-CoV-2. The material from the prospective study consisted of cDNA or gDNA derived from T cells, B-cell-depleted T cells, or PBMCs. The dataset comprised deeply sampled blood TCRbeta repertoires from subjects exposed to, actively infected with, or recovered from COVID-19. On the study overall, not on this receptor specifically: The amount of clinical and demographic metadata varied by source and participant and was provided uncurated.

The collaborating institutions used their own protocols to collect whole blood in K2EDTA tubes. For TCRbeta analysis, collaborator samples were shipped as frozen whole blood, as isolated PBMCs, or as DNA extracted from either sample type. The immunoSEQ Assay, a bias-controlled multiplex PCR, was used to amplify TCRbeta CDR3 regions from genomic DNA. The study's processing was this. Within the assay, amplification of reference gene primers was used to estimate how many nucleated cells each sample contained. To quantify the absolute abundance of each unique TCRbeta CDR3 rearrangement, sequence reads were collapsed and filtered. For each sample, productive Simpson clonality was calculated as the square root of Simpson's diversity index across productive rearrangements. The immuneACCESS repertoire file appears here via TCRdb, limited to in-frame rearrangements. These files lack a portion of the clones; in checked studies, under half of the deficit traces to unresolved V genes, and the cause of the others is not known. The DNA was the basis for D and trimming; V, J and clone size are from that table. A total of fewer than 250,000 clones appear in this sample, about 89% of them only once. The ten largest clones add up to about 5% of the sample.

Trimmed from V: 4 bases; trimmed from J: 2 bases; junction bases lacking a gene match: 10. CDR1 is given as PRHDT and CDR2 as FYEKMQ, both from the germline V gene (reference sequence). The CDR3 has 18 amino acids, counting the end cysteine and phenylalanine. Only the CDR3 part of the read is kept: 54 bases, read in frame from the first base. A remark on this clone: The clone's antigen remains unknown. No much larger clonotype is one base removed from it; base qualities were not supplied.

The specimen was peripheral blood. The V and J segments used are TRBV13 and TRBJ1-4, and TRBD1 matches 10 of the central bases. The sequence derives from a woman aged 40 to 50 with acute or convalescent COVID-19. CDR3 loop: CASSSGTGVTATNEKLFF. The nucleotide sequence is given as TGTGCCAGCAGCTCGGGGACAGGGGTAACGGCGACTAATGAAAAACTGTTTTTT.